This TCR beta chain was obtained from a study of blood T cell repertoires in COVID-19 (dated by TCRdb to 2020 to 2022). Context from the whole study: Collaborator samples came from the United States, Italy and Spain and covered acute and convalescent phases of COVID-19. The material from the prospective study consisted of cDNA or gDNA derived from T cells, B-cell-depleted T cells, or PBMCs. The dataset comprised deeply sampled blood TCRbeta repertoires from subjects exposed to, actively infected with, or recovered from COVID-19. The repertoires were released in a freely available public database meant as a resource for research on the immune response to SARS-CoV-2. Samples came from the ongoing ImmuneRACE study (first 160 participants) plus 1,254 subjects from 6 global collaborators. Nearly every sample came with metadata listing a de-identified subject ID, COVID-19 status, age in years and sex. Where available, HLA class I and class II types were taken from metadata supplied by the sample provider and were not determined by assay-based typing.

Collaborating institutions collected whole blood in K2EDTA tubes following their own protocols. For TCRbeta analysis, collaborators shipped samples as frozen whole blood, isolated PBMCs, or DNA extracted from either of those sample types. As encoded in the germline V gene (reference sequence), CDR1 is LNHDA while CDR2 is SQIVND. Compared with germline, V lacks 7 bases and J lacks 11 bases; bases without a gene match: 15. The CDR3 holds 14 amino acids from the cysteine to the phenylalanine. CDR3 DNA only is kept here, 42 bases in frame from base 1. Paper-wide results and their limitations: Clinical and demographic metadata were provided uncurated, with the amount varying by source and participant.

TCRbeta CDR3 regions were amplified from genomic DNA using the immunoSEQ Assay, a bias-controlled multiplex PCR. The authors' analysis ran thus. The number of nucleated cells in each sample was estimated from the amplification of reference gene primers within the assay. To quantify the absolute abundance of each unique TCRbeta CDR3 rearrangement, sequence reads were collapsed and filtered. For each sample, productive Simpson clonality was calculated by taking the square root of Simpson's diversity index across productive rearrangements. Not all clones reach the TCRdb copy of this immuneACCESS table, which keeps in-frame sequences only. Checked studies attribute under half of the gap to unresolved V genes and leave the rest unexplained. D and trimming come from the DNA, and the V and J calls and clone size come from that table. For this sample the table gives roughly 170,000 clones, of which about nine tenths were detected only once. The ten top clones hold about 20% of the sample.

Of note for this clone: Its antigen has not been determined. Base qualities are missing; no much larger clone stands one base away.

The sequence was collected from a man in his 70s with active or convalescent COVID-19. The rearrangement joined TRBV19 to TRBJ1-1, with TRBD1 matching 8 junction bases. The sample consisted of peripheral blood. The CDR3 amino acid sequence is: CASTRGQDRGNAFF. The sequenced DNA is TGTGCCAGTACCCGGGGACAGGATCGGGGTAACGCTTTCTTT.